Each of the 19 T cell receptor beta chains below was sequenced from the same sample in a study of tumor-infiltrating lymphocytes in glioblastoma multiforme. Three nested ARM-PCR rounds with V-beta and C-beta primers built TCRB libraries. TCRdb called the multiplex PCR reads again in MiXCR, with one record for every CDR3 protein. Of some 9,300 distinct CDR3 sequences listed, around two thirds are singletons. Sequenced material: brain tumor tissue. These receptor sequences come from a male donor with glioblastoma.

A note on this clonotype: The conserved closing phenylalanine or tryptophan is absent in this CDR3, likely reflecting a read error. This sequence joins TRBV20-1 and TRBJ2-3, with 15 bases aligning to TRBD2. J was trimmed by 4 bases and V by 3 bases; bases with no gene match: 17. Germline V lookup: CDR1 DFQATT, CDR2 SNEGSKA (reference sequence). This CDR3 has 20 amino acids. The CDR3 region is CSASRPGLAGGPISADTQYL. The CDR3 coding sequence is TGCAGTGCTAGTCGCCCCGGACTAGCGGGAGGGCCGATTAGCGCAGATACGCAGTATCTT.

This clonotype has more than one count but fewer than ten. The genes are TRBV29-1 and TRBJ2-7, with 7 bases identical to TRBD1. The CDR3 length is 16 residues. CDR1 and CDR2 from the germline V gene are SQVTM and ANQGSEA. V lost 6 bases, J lost 6 bases, and 20 bases stayed unmatched. CDR3 loop: CSVEFPQRQGVGEQYF. DNA of the CDR3: TGCAGCGTCGAGTTTCCGCAGCGACAGGGCGTCGGCGAGCAGTACTTC.

The CDR3 spells CASSNPRQGNYGYTF. CDR3 sequence (DNA): TGTGCCAGCAGTAACCCCCGACAGGGAAACTATGGCTACACCTTC. The chain employs TRBV6-6 and TRBJ1-2, with TRBD1 identical over 7 bases. With V trimmed by 5 bases and J by 2 bases, 8 bases remained unmatched. This CDR3 has 15 amino acids. CDR1 is MNHNY, CDR2 SVGAGI, per germline (reference sequence).

This clonotype has more than one count but fewer than ten. The CDR3 loop is CASSLEQAEAFF. The DNA for the CDR3 is TGTGCCAGCAGCTTAGAACAGGCAGAAGCTTTCTTT. V gene TRBV11-3 combines with J gene TRBJ1-1, with D possibly being TRBD1 (5 bases). Germline CDR1 reads SGHNT; CDR2 reads YENEEA. Trimming took off 0 bases at V and 8 bases at J, with 7 bases between the two ends. This CDR3 has 12 amino acids. The full variable domain, its missing parts supplied by reference TRBV11-3 and TRBJ1-1, is EAGVVQSPRYKIIEKKQPVAFWCNPISGHNTLYWYLQNLGQGPELLIRYENEEAVDDSQLPKDRFSAERLKGVDSTLKIQPAELGDSAVYLCASSLEQAEAFFGQGTRLTVV.

V and J are TRBV6-6 and TRBJ1-5; no clear D. Trimming took off 3 bases at V and 7 bases at J, with 10 bases between the two ends. The CDR3 spans 13 residues. CDR1 is MNHNY and CDR2 is SVGAGI in the germline V gene (reference sequence). The CDR3 nucleotides are TGTGCCAGCAGTTATGGAGGAGGACAGCCCCAGCATTTT. Its protein product is CASSYGGGQPQHF.

For this clonotype: At one end the junction does not follow the germline gene, possibly because of a read error. V and J are TRBV11-2 and TRBJ2-2; 7 bases fit TRBD2. The CDR3 loop spans 20 amino acids. The germline CDR1 and CDR2 sequences are SGHAT and FQNNGV. CDR3 DNA sequence: TGTGCCAGCACCCCCTCGTTCAGCCAAGGGCTAGCGGCAAACACCGGGGAGCTATTTTTT. Translation gives CASTPSFSQGLAANTGELFF.

This chain links TRBV11-3 with TRBJ2-1; 8 positions agree with TRBD1. The V segment lost 1 base and the J segment 4 bases; nucleotides outside the gene matches: 9. CDR1 and CDR2 from the germline V gene are SGHNT and YENEEA. This CDR3 region has 17 residues. CDR3 sequence reads: CASSLGEGQGLYNEQFF. CDR3 DNA sequence: TGTGCCAGCAGCTTAGGTGAAGGACAGGGATTATACAATGAGCAGTTCTTC.

The V and J genes are TRBV11-2 and TRBJ2-7; TRBD1 agrees at 8 bases. The V segment lost 4 bases and the J segment 0 bases; nucleotides outside the gene matches: 5. Looked up from germline, CDR1 is SGHAT and CDR2 is FQNNGV. This CDR3 is built from 15 residues. The CDR3 protein is CASSSRQGSSYEQYF. The DNA of the CDR3 is TGTGCCAGCAGCTCCCGACAGGGGAGCTCCTACGAGCAGTACTTC.

The J gene is TRBJ1-5, the V gene TRBV30; maybe TRBD1 (6 bases). V lost 2 bases and J lost 2, with 7 bases in between. CDR3 length: 13 amino acids. In germline, CDR1 is GTSNPN, CDR2 SVGIG (reference sequence). Here the CDR3 DNA reads TGTGCCTGGAGTAGGACAGGCAATCAGCCCCAGCATTTT. Translated: CAWSRTGNQPQHF. The complete variable domain, with remaining parts taken from reference TRBV30 and TRBJ1-5, reads SQTIHQWPATLVQPVGSPLSLECTVEGTSNPNLYWYRQAAGRGLQLLFYSVGIGQISSEVPQNLSASRPQDRQFILSSKKLLLSDSGFYLCAWSRTGNQPQHFGDGTRLSIL.

The chain uses TRBV4-2 and TRBJ1-2, with D possibly matching TRBD1 (5 bases). This CDR3 has 16 amino acids. Germline V lookup: CDR1 LGHNA, CDR2 YNFKEQ. V was pared by 4 bases and J by 8 bases, with 23 bases between. CDR3: CASSPQGGVITRGYTF. In DNA form, the CDR3 reads TGTGCCAGCAGCCCGCAGGGTGGGGTAATTACCAGAGGCTACACCTTC.

The V call is TRBV7-9, the J call TRBJ1-1; D gene unclear. Trimming took 5 bases from V and 8 from J, leaving 9 bases between them. Germline V gene sequence: CDR1 SEHNR, CDR2 FQNEAQ (reference sequence). CDR3 size: 11 residues. DNA for the CDR3: TGTGCCAGCAGCACCTCGGGGGAAGCTTTCTTT. It translates to CASSTSGEAFF.

The rearrangement links TRBV5-5 to TRBJ2-1; 10 positions match TRBD1. CDR3 length: 16 residues. With 3 bases clipped from V and 8 bases from J, the junction kept 11 bases outside the gene matches. Germline CDR1 is SGHKS and CDR2 is YYEKEE (reference sequence). The CDR3 protein is CASSSNAGTGEDEQFF. The CDR3 DNA reads TGTGCCAGCAGCTCTAACGCCGGGACAGGGGAGGATGAGCAGTTCTTC. The full variable domain, with the rest looked up from reference TRBV5-5 and TRBJ2-1, is DAGVTQSPTHLIKTRGQQVTLRCSPISGHKSVSWYQQVLGQGPQFIFQYYEKEERGRGNFPDRFSARQFPNYSSELNVNALLLGDSALYLCASSSNAGTGEDEQFFGPGTRLTVL.

The chain combines TRBV4-2 with TRBJ2-2; 8 bases line up with TRBD2. The CDR3 totals 16 residues. CDR1 is LGHNA and CDR2 is YNFKEQ in the germline V gene. After removal of 1 base from V and 5 bases from J, the junction contained 6 bases not matched to a gene. CDR3 sequence reads: CASSQGGLVWTGELFF. CDR3 bases: TGTGCCAGCAGCCAAGGGGGACTAGTATGGACCGGGGAGCTGTTTTTT.

The chain joins TRBV4-1 to TRBJ1-2; 7 nucleotides align to TRBD1. The CDR3 runs 15 residues. In germline, CDR1 is MGHRA, CDR2 YSYEKL. V lost 5 bases, J lost 0 bases, and 6 bases stayed unmatched. As DNA, the CDR3 is TGCGCCAGCAGCAGCTCGGGACAGACTAACTATGGCTACACCTTC. This sequence encodes CASSSSGQTNYGYTF.

This clonotype has more than one count but fewer than ten. One base away lies a much larger clone, so this may be a sequencing read error. The V and J genes are TRBV11-1 and TRBJ2-1; D unresolved. The V and J ends lost 2 bases and 12 bases respectively, with 14 bases between them. The CDR3 loop spans 13 amino acids. Germline-derived CDR1 and CDR2 are SGHAT and FQDESV (reference sequence). This CDR3 reads CASSLCHWFGQFF. In nucleotides, the CDR3 is TGTGCCAGCAGCTTATGCCACTGGTTTGGGCAGTTCTTC.

This clonotype was found a few times. The chain employs TRBV4-3 and TRBJ2-7; a possible D gene is TRBD2 (6 bases). The CDR3 contains 15 residues. V lost 0 bases to trimming and J lost 5 bases, with 14 bases between them. Germline V gene sequence: CDR1 LGHNA, CDR2 YSLEER. Written as DNA, the CDR3 is TGCGCCAGCAGCCAAGACGGGGGACCCCGTAACGAGCAGTACTTC. Translating it yields CASSQDGGPRNEQYF.

Regarding this clonotype: Lacking the conserved final phenylalanine or tryptophan, this CDR3 likely reflects a read error. The chain joins TRBV11-2 to TRBJ2-7, with D perhaps TRBD2 (5 bases). The germline CDR1 and CDR2 sequences are SGHAT and FQNNGV. This CDR3 is 15 amino acids long. This chain's CDR3 is CANSFSSLALYEQYL. The CDR3 DNA reads as TGTGCCAACAGCTTCTCTAGCCTAGCACTTTACGAGCAGTACTTA.

This clonotype was counted only a few times. The gene calls are TRBV12-3 or TRBV12-4 and TRBJ1-4, with D unresolved. Between the trimmed V and J ends, which lost 5 bases and 14 bases, there was a span of 12 bases. CDR3 length equals 11 residues. CDR3 in amino acids: CASSPNRRLFF. The CDR3 DNA sequence: TGTGCCAGCAGTCCCAATCGGCGGCTGTTTTTT.

This clonotype has just a few counts. This chain connects TRBV29-1 to TRBJ2-1; D remains unclear. This CDR3 has 12 residues. V was trimmed by 5 bases and J by 0 bases, leaving 5 bases between them. CDR1 is SQVTM and CDR2 is ANQGSEA in the germline V gene. CDR3 sequence (DNA): TGCAGCGTTTCAGGCTCCTACAATGAGCAGTTCTTC. Translating it yields CSVSGSYNEQFF.